This TCR beta chain is from a study of cytomegalovirus exposure and HLA in healthy donors. General study points: A few CMV-associated chains proved CMV antigen-specific in vitro. Later analysis associated a missense DCLRE1C variant with TCR beta V- and J-gene trimming.

Notes on this clone: The antigen remains undetermined.

The primer mix had 60 Vbeta and 13 Jbeta primers. TCRdb keeps only in-frame clones here, not all; method: immunoSEQ multiplex PCR. The sample yields about 270,000 clones, under 80% seen once. The specimen was PBMCs. This TCR was recovered from a female donor in good health and CMV-seronegative.

This CDR3 is CASSPHQGAGYEQYF. CDR3 DNA: TGTGCCAGCAGTCCGCACCAGGGGGCGGGGTACGAGCAGTACTTC. This chain links TRBV25-1 with TRBJ2-5; 8 bases agree with TRBD1. The tail of the sequence fits TRBJ2-7 better, so the J call may be wrong. The CDR3 totals 15 residues. CDR1 is MGHDK and CDR2 is SYGVNS in the germline V gene.